One and the same sample provided the 22 T cell receptor beta chains below, sequenced in a study of blood T cell repertoires in COVID-19. Sequenced by immunoSEQ multiplex PCR; TCRdb stores in-frame clones only, minus some. Among fewer than 15,000 clones listed, approximately 88% were seen once. Specimen: peripheral blood. These receptor sequences come from an older woman in a cohort sampled during active or convalescent COVID-19.

V is TRBV6-6 and J is TRBJ2-7; 10 nucleotides line up with TRBD1. V lost 4 bases, J lost 4 bases, and 10 bases stayed unmatched. Germline V gives CDR1 MNHNY, CDR2 SVGAGI (reference sequence). The CDR3 has 16 amino acids. Here the CDR3 DNA reads TGTGCCAGCAGTTCCCGGGACAGGGGTAGGGAATACGAGCAGTACTTC. Amino acids: CASSSRDRGREYEQYF.

CDR3 protein: CASSHHGTGNEQFF. CDR3 DNA sequence: TGTGCCAGCAGCCACCATGGGACTGGGAATGAGCAGTTCTTC. The V gene is TRBV3-1 (or the pseudogene TRBV3-2), the J gene TRBJ2-1, with D possibly matching TRBD2 (6 bases). The CDR3 spans 14 residues. Looked up from germline, CDR1 is LGHDT and CDR2 is YNNKEL (reference sequence). Trimming cost V 3 bases and J 7 bases, with 13 bases left between them.

The chain combines TRBV7-9 with TRBJ2-5; maybe TRBD1 (5 bases). V lost 5 bases to trimming and J lost 1 base, with 14 bases between them. Germline CDR1 reads SEHNR; CDR2 reads FQNEAQ (reference sequence). The CDR3 has 15 residues. CDR3 protein: CASSVPRATQETQYF. The CDR3 region has the DNA TGTGCCAGCAGCGTGCCCAGGGCTACCCAAGAGACCCAGTACTTC.

This chain uses TRBV10-3 with TRBJ2-7, with D unresolved. The CDR3 has 13 amino acids. CDR1 is ENHRY, CDR2 SYGVKD, per germline. Trimming stripped 5 bases from V and 4 bases from J, with 12 bases between. The DNA for the CDR3 is TGTGCCATCAGTCGGTCTATACTATACGAGCAGTACTTC. Its translation is CAISRSILYEQYF.

The chain couples TRBV4-3 to TRBJ2-5; maybe TRBD2 (6 bases). CDR3 length: 15 amino acids. V lost 4 bases and J 1 base, leaving 13 bases between the germline ends. The germline CDR1 and CDR2 sequences are LGHNA and YSLEER. CDR3 nucleotide sequence: TGCGCCAGCAGCCGCGGGACTTTCAGCCAAGAGACCCAGTACTTC. Residues: CASSRGTFSQETQYF.

DNA of the CDR3: TGTGCCAGCAGTCCGGGGGGGTCTGAAGCTTTCTTT. Amino acid sequence: CASSPGGSEAFF. The chain is built from TRBV2 and TRBJ1-1, with D possibly TRBD1 on 5 matching bases. Germline V lookup: CDR1 SNHLY, CDR2 FYNNEI. The CDR3 has 12 residues. The V gene lost 5 bases and the J gene lost 6 bases, with 10 bases spanning the gap.

The chain links TRBV3-1 (or the pseudogene TRBV3-2) to TRBJ2-3, with TRBD2 matching over 9 bases. The CDR3 is 16 residues long. V shed 4 bases, J shed 9 bases, and the junction held 14 bases outside the gene matches. Germline V gene lookup returns CDR1 LGHDT and CDR2 YNNKEL (reference sequence). This chain's CDR3 is CASSLPGLAGIDTQYF. As DNA, the CDR3 is TGTGCCAGCAGCCTCCCTGGGCTAGCGGGGATAGACACGCAGTATTTT.

This chain uses TRBV27 with TRBJ1-2, with TRBD1 matching 7 bases. This CDR3 has 16 amino acids. V shed 5 bases, J shed 0 bases, and the junction held 9 bases outside the gene matches. CDR1 is MNHEY and CDR2 is SMNVEV in the germline V gene (reference sequence). This chain's CDR3 is CASSAEGQYPNYGYTF. Here the CDR3 DNA reads TGTGCCAGCAGTGCAGAGGGACAGTATCCTAACTATGGCTACACCTTC.

This clone was observed a single time. The rearrangement uses TRBV10-3 and TRBJ2-7; 8 nucleotides match TRBD2. Germline CDR1 reads ENHRY; CDR2 reads SYGVKD. V was clipped by 4 bases and J by 2 bases; unmatched bases: 4. This CDR3 comprises 14 residues. The CDR3 spells CAISGGSGTYEQYF. The CDR3 DNA sequence: TGTGCCATCAGTGGGGGTAGCGGGACCTACGAGCAGTACTTC.

The chain recombines TRBV6-5 with TRBJ1-1; 7 bases match TRBD1. Per germline, CDR1 MNHEY and CDR2 SVGAGI. J was trimmed by 6 bases and V by 6 bases; bases with no gene match: 7. The CDR3 is 13 residues long. The CDR3 loop is CASRRQGGPEAFF. The CDR3 nucleotides are TGTGCCAGCAGAAGACAGGGCGGTCCTGAAGCTTTCTTT.

This chain connects TRBV7-2 to TRBJ2-2; 12 bases are a match to TRBD2. Germline CDR1 is SGHTA and CDR2 is FQGNSA. The V gene end was trimmed by 5 bases and the J gene end by 1 base; junction bases not matched to a gene: 8. This CDR3 has 18 residues. The CDR3 region is CASSPRPSGGGNTGELFF. CDR3 DNA sequence: TGTGCCAGCAGCCCCCGACCTAGCGGGGGGGGGAACACCGGGGAGCTGTTTTTT.

The chain combines TRBV27 with TRBJ2-3; D is ambiguous. The V gene's germline CDR1 is MNHEY and CDR2 SMNVEV (reference sequence). The CDR3 is made up of 15 amino acids. The ends were cut back, 5 bases at V and 2 bases at J, with 14 bases in the middle. In DNA, the CDR3 is TGTGCCAGCAGTCACCCCTTGCACTACACAGATACGCAGTATTTT. This translates into CASSHPLHYTDTQYF.

The V and J genes are TRBV19 and TRBJ1-6; no firm D call. The CDR3 runs 18 residues. V was cut by 7 bases and J by 0 bases, with 19 bases left in between. CDR1 is LNHDA, CDR2 SQIVND, per germline (reference sequence). The CDR3: CASTSRLHGSSYNSPLHF. In DNA, the CDR3 is TGTGCCAGTACCTCCCGATTACACGGGAGCTCCTATAATTCACCCCTCCACTTT. Variable domain in full (rest from reference TRBV19 and TRBJ1-6): DGGITQSPKYLFRKEGQNVTLSCEQNLNHDAMYWYRQDPGQGLRLIYYSQIVNDFQKGDIAEGYSVSREKKESFPLTVTSAQKNPTAFYLCASTSRLHGSSYNSPLHFGNGTRLTVT.

The V call is TRBV7-6, the J call TRBJ2-1, with 8 nucleotides matching TRBD1. The V gene end was trimmed by 1 base and the J gene end by 7 bases; junction bases not matched to a gene: 9. This CDR3 has 16 residues. Germline-derived CDR1 and CDR2 are SGHVS and FNYEAQ. The CDR3 nucleotides are TGTGCCAGCAGCTTAGGATTCGCGCAGGGGGCGAATGAGCAGTTCTTC. It translates to CASSLGFAQGANEQFF.

This sequence joins TRBV7-9 and TRBJ2-2; 14 nucleotides agree with TRBD2. The CDR3 sequence is 19 residues long. Losses at the gene ends were 1 base for V and 3 bases for J; bases not matched to a gene: 7. Germline CDR1 SEHNR, CDR2 FQNEAQ (reference sequence). This CDR3 is CASSLERTSGGKYTGELFF. Here the CDR3 DNA reads TGTGCCAGCAGCTTAGAAAGGACTAGCGGGGGGAAATACACCGGGGAGCTGTTTTTT.

The chain is built from TRBV29-1 and TRBJ2-7, with D tentatively TRBD1 (6 bases). Deletions cut 6 bases from V and 2 bases from J, with 14 bases between. The CDR3 sequence is 13 residues long. Germline CDR1 SQVTM, CDR2 ANQGSEA. CDR3 loop: CSVVTTGPYEQYF. The CDR3 DNA follows: TGCAGCGTCGTAACAACAGGGCCCTACGAGCAGTACTTC.

The chain carries TRBV7-2 and TRBJ1-5, with TRBD1 identical over 7 bases. Germline V CDR1 and CDR2: SGHTA, FQGNSA. V dropped 1 base and J dropped 8; count of bases not matched to a gene: 8. The CDR3 length is 15 residues. The CDR3 loop is CASSLEGQRPKPQHF. For the CDR3, the DNA is TGTGCCAGCAGCTTAGAGGGACAGCGCCCTAAGCCCCAGCATTTT.

The chain links TRBV20-1 to TRBJ2-1, with 10 bases aligning to TRBD2. Germline trimming cut 3 bases from V and 3 bases from J; bases unmatched to any gene: 8. The CDR3 is 16 amino acids. Germline loops: CDR1 DFQATT, CDR2 SNEGSKA (reference sequence). The CDR3 spells CSASFSGGSYYNEQFF. CDR3 coding DNA: TGCAGTGCTAGTTTTAGCGGGGGGTCGTACTACAATGAGCAGTTCTTC.

The V gene is TRBV18, the J gene TRBJ2-5; D possibly corresponds to TRBD2 (6 bases). CDR1 and CDR2 (germline): KGHSH, LQKENI. Trimming pared 5 bases from V and 5 bases from J, leaving 12 bases between. The CDR3 length is 13 residues. CDR3: CASSIGEAETQYF. DNA for the CDR3: TGTGCCAGCTCAATTGGGGAGGCGGAGACCCAGTACTTC.

The chain employs TRBV3-1 (or the pseudogene TRBV3-2) and TRBJ2-1, with a possible D match to TRBD2 (6 bases). Germline V gene lookup returns CDR1 LGHDT and CDR2 YNNKEL (reference sequence). This CDR3 comprises 17 residues. V was shortened by 1 base and J by 6 bases, with 19 bases between the two germline ends. The CDR3 region is CASSQGPGVTRGNEQFF. CDR3 bases: TGTGCCAGCAGCCAAGGTCCGGGGGTTACAAGAGGCAATGAGCAGTTCTTC.

The V and J genes are TRBV19 and TRBJ1-2; 9 nucleotides align to TRBD1. With V trimmed by 3 bases and J by 8 bases, 4 bases remained unmatched. From germline, CDR1 is LNHDA and CDR2 SQIVND (reference sequence). The CDR3 is made up of 13 amino acids. CDR3 sequence reads: CASSIWDRDGYTF. The CDR3 DNA sequence: TGTGCCAGTAGTATCTGGGACAGGGACGGCTACACCTTC.

In DNA, the CDR3 is TGTGCCAGCAGCTTCGAGACAGGGTCCCACTATGGCTACACCTTC. Protein: CASSFETGSHYGYTF. The chain combines TRBV7-9 with TRBJ1-2; 7 bases map to TRBD1. Germline-derived CDR1 and CDR2 are SEHNR and FQNEAQ (reference sequence). This CDR3 is built from 15 residues. With 3 bases clipped from V and 3 bases from J, the junction kept 7 bases outside the gene matches. The whole variable domain, filled in from reference TRBV7-9 and TRBJ1-2, reads DTGVSQNPRHKITKRGQNVTFRCDPISEHNRLYWYRQTLGQGPEFLTYFQNEAQLEKSRLLSDRFSAERPKGSFSTLEIQRTEQGDSAMYLCASSFETGSHYGYTFGSGTRLTVV.